This entry lists 24 T cell receptor beta chains sequenced from one sample in a study of blood T cells in healthy people across ages. Next came a second PCR, run for roughly 6 to 11 cycles, which used a sample-barcoded 5' primer along with a J-beta primer mix. TCRdb re-called the 5' RACE reads with MiXCR, one entry per CDR3 protein. Among about 730,000 distinct CDR3 sequences listed, roughly 44% were seen once. Sequencing was performed on blood. The receptors here all came from a woman aged 60 to 75 in good health.

The V call is TRBV4-1, the J call TRBJ1-2, with unresolved D. Between the trimmed V and J ends, which lost 0 bases and 6 bases, there was a span of 5 bases. Germline V lookup: CDR1 MGHRA, CDR2 YSYEKL. This CDR3 is built from 12 residues. CDR3 coding DNA: TGCGCCAGCAGCCAAGACAGTCATGGCTACACCTTC. Residues: CASSQDSHGYTF.

V and J are TRBV10-3 and TRBJ2-2; TRBD2 agrees at 11 bases. The CDR3 runs 15 residues. The J segment lost 3 bases and the V segment lost 10 bases, leaving 7 bases of the junction unmatched. Per germline, CDR1 ENHRY and CDR2 SYGVKD. Here the CDR3 DNA reads TGTGCCACTAGACTAGCGGGGCACGACACCGGGGAGCTGTTTTTT. Its protein product is CATRLAGHDTGELFF.

This clonotype has just a few counts. This chain uses TRBV20-1 with TRBJ2-7; 7 bases map to TRBD2. The CDR3 totals 17 residues. Germline V lookup: CDR1 DFQATT, CDR2 SNEGSKA (reference sequence). V gave up 1 base and J gave up 0 bases; unmatched junction bases: 12. The CDR3 region is CSARGGGGDTLSYEQYF. For the CDR3, the DNA is TGCAGTGCTAGAGGTGGCGGGGGAGATACCCTCTCCTACGAGCAGTACTTC.

This clonotype was seen once. The chain carries TRBV11-2 and TRBJ2-5; 9 nucleotides line up with TRBD2. Germline-derived CDR1 and CDR2 are SGHAT and FQNNGV. V lost 1 base, J lost 11 bases, and 14 bases stayed unmatched. The CDR3 length is 16 residues. CDR3 amino acids: CASSLVLAGSWNEQYF. As DNA, the CDR3 is TGTGCCAGCAGCTTAGTGCTAGCGGGATCTTGGAATGAGCAGTACTTC.

This clonotype showed up just once. The chain combines TRBV20-1 with TRBJ2-4, with D maybe TRBD2 (6 bases). Near its end, the DNA agrees better with TRBJ2-7, so the J call may be wrong. Looked up from germline, CDR1 is DFQATT and CDR2 is SNEGSKA (reference sequence). The CDR3 loop spans 14 amino acids. The CDR3 loop reads CSAGGSGSPYEQYF. CDR3 coding DNA: TGCAGTGCTGGCGGTAGCGGCTCTCCCTACGAGCAGTACTTC.

The V gene is TRBV3-1, the J gene TRBJ1-2; 9 bases line up with TRBD1. The CDR3 is 18 amino acids. V dropped 0 bases and J dropped 6; count of bases not matched to a gene: 14. Germline CDR1 and CDR2: LGHDT and YNNKEL (reference sequence). CDR3 protein: CASSQDGTGFLPSHGYTF. Here the CDR3 DNA reads TGTGCCAGCAGCCAAGATGGGACAGGGTTCTTGCCCTCCCATGGCTACACCTTC.

This clonotype was observed a handful of times. The junction shows a germline mismatch at one end, possibly a read error. The chain carries TRBV29-1 and TRBJ1-1, with unresolved D. Germline CDR1 and CDR2: SQVTM and ANQGSEA. CDR3 length: 13 residues. The CDR3 DNA follows: TGCGGCGTTCAGGTGGCAGATATCACTGAAGCTTTCTTT. Encoded protein: CGVQVADITEAFF.

The table lists this clonotype with a few counts. J is TRBJ2-1 and V is TRBV20-1, with 11 bases matching TRBD2. Germline V gene sequence: CDR1 DFQATT, CDR2 SNEGSKA (reference sequence). V trimming: 5 bases; J trimming: 7 bases; junction bases outside the gene matches: 10. The CDR3 sequence is 15 residues long. CDR3: CSALTSGSSRNEQFF. The CDR3 region has the DNA TGCAGTGCTCTAACTAGCGGGAGTTCTAGGAATGAGCAGTTCTTC.

This clonotype was observed a handful of times. The CDR3 sequence: CASSKGTSGRTQFNEQFF. DNA of the CDR3: TGTGCCAGCAGCAAAGGGACTAGCGGGAGAACTCAATTCAATGAGCAGTTCTTC. The rearrangement links TRBV2 to TRBJ2-1, with 14 bases lining up with TRBD2. The junction had 13 bases not matched to a gene; V was cut back by 6 bases and J by 6 bases. The CDR3 consists of 18 residues. Germline V CDR1 and CDR2: SNHLY, FYNNEI.

CDR3 in DNA: TGTGCCAGCTCACCAGAGAGCAATCAGCCCCAGCATTTT. This sequence encodes CASSPESNQPQHF. This chain connects TRBV18 to TRBJ1-5; D gene unclear. This CDR3 has 13 residues. Germline V CDR1 and CDR2: KGHSH, LQKENI. Trimming shortened V by 2 bases and J by 1 base, and 3 bases separated the two germline ends.

This clonotype was observed a handful of times. J is TRBJ2-3 and V is TRBV29-1, with D tentatively TRBD1 (6 bases). CDR1 is SQVTM and CDR2 is ANQGSEA in the germline V gene. CDR3 length: 12 amino acids. V dropped 8 bases and J dropped 2 bases, with 11 bases sitting between them. This CDR3 reads CSPRDITDTQYF. DNA for the CDR3: TGCAGCCCCCGGGACATCACAGATACGCAGTATTTT.

This clonotype was observed a few times. V gene TRBV11-2 combines with J gene TRBJ2-3; tentatively, D is TRBD2 (7 bases). The ends were cut back, 7 bases at V and 8 bases at J, with 19 bases in the middle. The germline V gene encodes CDR1 SGHAT and CDR2 FQNNGV. This CDR3 spans 14 amino acids. For the CDR3, the DNA is TGTGCCAGCACGGGGAGGGGGGCCCCTGGTACGCAGTATTTT. Protein: CASTGRGAPGTQYF. Full variable domain (remainder filled in from reference TRBV11-2 and TRBJ2-3): EAGVAQSPRYKIIEKRQSVAFWCNPISGHATLYWYQQILGQGPKLLIQFQNNGVVDDSQLPKDRFSAERLKGVDSTLKIQPAKLEDSAVYLCASTGRGAPGTQYFGPGTRLTVL.

V usage is TRBV5-6 and J usage is TRBJ2-5; D ambiguous. V was pared by 2 bases and J by 1 base, with 18 bases between. CDR1 is SGHDT, CDR2 YYEEEE, per germline. The CDR3 covers 17 residues. The CDR3 loop reads CASSFLPLDWTQETQYF. The CDR3 nucleotides are TGTGCCAGCAGCTTCCTCCCATTAGACTGGACCCAAGAGACCCAGTACTTC. The variable domain in full, with the rest retrieved from reference TRBV5-6 and TRBJ2-5, is DAGVTQSPTHLIKTRGQQVTLRCSPKSGHDTVSWYQQALGQGPQFIFQYYEEEERQRGNFPDRFSGHQFPNYSSELNVNALLLGDSALYLCASSFLPLDWTQETQYFGPGTRLLVL.

About this clonotype itself: An end of the junction does not agree with germline; a read error may underlie this. The rearrangement joins TRBV20-1 to TRBJ2-5, with 10 bases matching TRBD2. This CDR3 region has 16 residues. The germline V gene encodes CDR1 DFQATT and CDR2 SNEGSKA (reference sequence). The CDR3 DNA follows: TGCAGTGCGAGAGGGCTAGCGGGGGACTTGGAAGAGACCCAGTACTTC. Translation: CSARGLAGDLEETQYF.

This clonotype has only one observation. This rearrangement joins TRBV2 to TRBJ1-5; unclear D gene. Germline V CDR1 and CDR2: SNHLY, FYNNEI. V was shortened by 5 bases and J by 8 bases, with 22 bases between the two germline ends. The CDR3 extends over 16 amino acids. CDR3 nucleotide sequence: TGTGCCAGCAGTTCCCGCCAAGGACGGCTACATGAGCCCCAGCATTTT. Its protein product is CASSSRQGRLHEPQHF.

The rearrangement joins TRBV25-1 to TRBJ2-2; a possible D gene is TRBD2 (5 bases). V was pared by 6 bases and J by 7 bases, with 15 bases between. The CDR3 spans 14 residues. Germline loops: CDR1 MGHDK, CDR2 SYGVNS. The CDR3 sequence is CASSAPKGGGELFF. CDR3 sequence (DNA): TGTGCCAGCAGCGCCCCGAAAGGAGGCGGGGAGCTGTTTTTT.

V usage is TRBV21-1 and J usage is TRBJ2-3; the table's D call, TRBD1, was not checked against the DNA. TRBV21-1 is marked as a pseudogene. The CDR3 covers 14 residues. The CDR3 spells CASKGARDQDTQYF. DNA for the CDR3: TGTGCCAGCAAGGGGGCCAGGGACCAAGATACGCAGTATTTT.

This clonotype was counted only a few times. The chain has TRBV7-3 and TRBJ2-7, with 10 nucleotides matching TRBD2. The CDR3 has 16 amino acids. Germline trimming cut 5 bases from V and 7 bases from J; bases unmatched to any gene: 14. CDR1 is SGHTA, CDR2 FQGTGA, per germline. The CDR3 spells CASSTLAGGIGNEQYF. CDR3 sequence (DNA): TGTGCCAGCAGCACCTTAGCGGGAGGAATCGGCAATGAGCAGTACTTC.

The chain joins TRBV3-1 to TRBJ1-2, with D perhaps TRBD1 (5 bases). V gave up 0 bases and J gave up 4 bases, with 9 bases separating them. The germline V gene encodes CDR1 LGHDT and CDR2 YNNKEL (reference sequence). This CDR3 spans 14 amino acids. The CDR3 is CASSQDLDIYGYTF. CDR3 nucleotide sequence: TGTGCCAGCAGCCAAGATCTGGACATCTATGGCTACACCTTC.

This clonotype has at least ten counts. The CDR3 DNA reads TGCAGCGTTGAAGATTGGAGGGCAAGCAAGAGAACCCAGTACTTC. It translates to CSVEDWRASKRTQYF. The chain has TRBV29-1 and TRBJ2-5, with a weak D call TRBD2 (6 bases). The CDR3 runs 15 residues. V lost 0 bases to trimming and J lost 8 bases, with 19 bases between them. Germline V gene data show CDR1 as SQVTM and CDR2 as ANQGSEA.

The CDR3 DNA reads as TGTGCCATCAGTGAGTCTGGGAGGGGACCTGAAGCTTTCTTT. Translated, it gives CAISESGRGPEAFF. This chain links TRBV10-3 with TRBJ1-1, with D possibly TRBD1 on 5 matching bases. CDR1 and CDR2 (germline): ENHRY, SYGVKD. The CDR3 is made up of 14 amino acids. V lost 0 bases to trimming and J lost 6 bases, with 11 bases between them.

The chain employs TRBV6-5 and TRBJ2-1; 8 positions agree with TRBD2. This CDR3 region has 16 residues. V trimming: 0 bases; J trimming: 4 bases; junction bases outside the gene matches: 5. Per the germline V gene, CDR1 is MNHEY and CDR2 is SVGAGI. CDR3 nucleotide sequence: TGTGCCAGCAGTTACTCGAAACCGGGGGGGTACAATGAGCAGTTCTTC. This codes for CASSYSKPGGYNEQFF.

The V gene is TRBV5-4, the J gene TRBJ1-2, with 7 nucleotides matching TRBD1. Per germline, CDR1 SGHNT and CDR2 YYREEE (reference sequence). This CDR3 region has 17 residues. V trimming: 2 bases; J trimming: 8 bases; junction bases outside the gene matches: 18. Here the CDR3 DNA reads TGTGCCAGCAGCTTTGCGGGGGGACAGTATCTATCGGGGGGCTACACCTTC. It is translated as CASSFAGGQYLSGGYTF.

This chain uses TRBV24-1 with TRBJ2-5; D not certain. V was pared by 0 bases and J by 11 bases, with 15 bases between. The CDR3 totals 14 residues. Germline-derived CDR1 and CDR2 are KGHDR and SFDVKD. The CDR3 here is CATSDLRISNEQYF. The DNA of the CDR3 is TGTGCCACCAGTGATTTGAGAATCTCGAATGAGCAGTACTTC.